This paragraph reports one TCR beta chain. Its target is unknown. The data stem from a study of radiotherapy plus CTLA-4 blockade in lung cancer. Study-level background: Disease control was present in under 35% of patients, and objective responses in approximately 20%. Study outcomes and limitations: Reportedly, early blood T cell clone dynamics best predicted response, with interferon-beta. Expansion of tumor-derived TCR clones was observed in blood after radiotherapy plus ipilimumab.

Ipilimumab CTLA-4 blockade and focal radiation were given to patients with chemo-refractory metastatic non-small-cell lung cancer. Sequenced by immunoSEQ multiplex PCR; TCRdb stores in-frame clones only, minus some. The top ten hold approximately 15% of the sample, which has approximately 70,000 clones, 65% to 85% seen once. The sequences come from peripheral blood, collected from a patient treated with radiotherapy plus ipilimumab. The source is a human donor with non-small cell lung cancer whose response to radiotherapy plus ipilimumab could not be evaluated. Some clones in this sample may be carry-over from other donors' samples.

CDR3 sequence: CASSPLTGLATEAFF. The CDR3 nucleotides are TGTGCCAGCAGTCCCCTTACAGGGCTTGCCACTGAAGCTTTCTTT. V and J are TRBV6-5 and TRBJ1-1; D is perhaps TRBD1 (6 bases). Trimming took off 5 bases at V and 4 bases at J, with 17 bases between the two ends. The CDR3 loop spans 15 amino acids. From germline, CDR1 is MNHEY and CDR2 SVGAGI.